This T cell receptor (beta chain) comes out of a study of cytomegalovirus exposure and HLA in healthy donors. V lost 3 bases and J 4 bases, leaving 11 bases between the germline ends. The length of the CDR3 is 13 residues. Germline loops: CDR1 SQVTM, CDR2 ANQGSEA. In the PCR, 60 Vbeta and 13 Jbeta primers were used. Some clones are missing from TCRdb's copy, which holds only in-frame ones; the method was immunoSEQ multiplex PCR. The table includes more than 150,000 clones, roughly 79% detected once. Donors in the study were healthy people who gave bone marrow. A note on this clone: Its antigen is unidentified.

The study's findings and limits: Rare TCR sequences predominated, though certain public TCRs were found in many donors. Further analysis was carried out later, and it showed several of the most significant clusters appearing linked to common viral pathogens.

V gene TRBV29-1 combines with J gene TRBJ2-3, with D maybe TRBD2 (6 bases). This TCR came from a middle-aged man in good health and CMV-seronegative. The sequenced material came from PBMCs. The CDR3 region is CSVDAGRADTQYF. In nucleotides, the CDR3 is TGCAGCGTTGACGCGGGAAGGGCAGATACGCAGTATTTT.